Sequencing of this T cell receptor beta chain was carried out in a study of Ad26.COV2.S vaccination and SARS-CoV-2 variants. Worth noting for this clone: What it binds is unknown.

Whole-study results and caveats: With respect to non-spike TCR breadth, vaccine and placebo recipients were similar. Individuals receiving vaccine had higher spike-specific TCR breadth than placebo recipients did. Substantial post-vaccination breadth of spike-specific CD8+ and CD4+ T cell responses was reported. Using TCR breadth and depth analyses may have led to underestimated total T cell responses.

The assay was immunoSEQ multiplex PCR, and TCRdb's table has in-frame clones only and misses some. The data contain some 45,000 clones, approximately 80% of them singletons. This clonotype was sampled from a human donor who had recovered from COVID-19. The sample consisted of peripheral blood, taken after recovery from COVID-19.

The CDR3 sequence is CASDDYGYTF. The CDR3 nucleotides are TGTGCCAGTGATGACTATGGCTACACCTTC. This sequence joins TRBV19 and TRBJ1-2; D gene unclear. This CDR3 spans 10 amino acids. From germline, CDR1 is LNHDA and CDR2 SQIVND (reference sequence). V was clipped by 8 bases and J by 3 bases, with 4 bases between them.